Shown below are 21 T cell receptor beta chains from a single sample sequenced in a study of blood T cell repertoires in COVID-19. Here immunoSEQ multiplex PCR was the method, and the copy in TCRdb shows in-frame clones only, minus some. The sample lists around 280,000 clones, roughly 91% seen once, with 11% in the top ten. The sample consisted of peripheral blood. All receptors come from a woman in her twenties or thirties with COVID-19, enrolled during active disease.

The CDR3, as DNA: TGTGCCAGTAGTGTTAGACAGGTCGGCCGGTCTGGAAACACCATATATTTT. It yields the protein CASSVRQVGRSGNTIYF. The genes are TRBV19 and TRBJ1-3; TRBD1 might be the D (6 bases). The CDR3 sequence is 17 residues long. The germline V gene encodes CDR1 LNHDA and CDR2 SQIVND (reference sequence). The V gene lost 5 bases and the J gene lost 1 base, with 18 bases spanning the gap. The full variable domain, its missing parts supplied by reference TRBV19 and TRBJ1-3, is DGGITQSPKYLFRKEGQNVTLSCEQNLNHDAMYWYRQDPGQGLRLIYYSQIVNDFQKGDIAEGYSVSREKKESFPLTVTSAQKNPTAFYLCASSVRQVGRSGNTIYFGEGSWLTVV.

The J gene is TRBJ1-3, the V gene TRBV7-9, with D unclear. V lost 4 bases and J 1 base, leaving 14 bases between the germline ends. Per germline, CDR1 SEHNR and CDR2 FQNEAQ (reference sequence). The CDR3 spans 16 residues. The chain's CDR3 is CASSSSLYVSGNTIYF. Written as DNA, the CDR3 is TGTGCCAGCAGCTCCTCCCTATATGTATCTGGAAACACCATATATTTT.

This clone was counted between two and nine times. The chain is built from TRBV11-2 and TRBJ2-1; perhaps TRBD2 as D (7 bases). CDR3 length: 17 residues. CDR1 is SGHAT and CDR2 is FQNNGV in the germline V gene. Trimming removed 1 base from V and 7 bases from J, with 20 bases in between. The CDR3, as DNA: TGTGCCAGCAGCTTAGTATGGGGGGGGCAGGGAGGTAATGAGCAGTTCTTC. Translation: CASSLVWGGQGGNEQFF.

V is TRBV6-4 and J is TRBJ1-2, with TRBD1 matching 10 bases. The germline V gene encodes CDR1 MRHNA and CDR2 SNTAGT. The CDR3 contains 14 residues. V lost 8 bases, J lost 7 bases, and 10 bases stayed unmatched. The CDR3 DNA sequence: TGTGCCAGCGGGGGGACAGGGGTTTACTCTGGCTACACCTTC. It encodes CASGGTGVYSGYTF.

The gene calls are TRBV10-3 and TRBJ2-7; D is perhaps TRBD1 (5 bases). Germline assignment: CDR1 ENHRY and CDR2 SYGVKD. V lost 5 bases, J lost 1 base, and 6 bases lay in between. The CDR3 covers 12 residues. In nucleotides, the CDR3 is TGTGCCATCAGTCAGGGTTCCTACGAGCAGTACTTC. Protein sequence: CAISQGSYEQYF.

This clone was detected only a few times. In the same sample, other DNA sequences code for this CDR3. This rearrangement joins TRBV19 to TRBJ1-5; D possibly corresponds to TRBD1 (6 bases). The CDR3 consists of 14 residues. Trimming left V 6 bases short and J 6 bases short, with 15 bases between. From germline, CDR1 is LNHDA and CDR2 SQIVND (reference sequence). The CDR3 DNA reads TGTGCCAGTAGCACCCAGGGGTTGGGTCAGCCCCAGCATTTT. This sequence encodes CASSTQGLGQPQHF.

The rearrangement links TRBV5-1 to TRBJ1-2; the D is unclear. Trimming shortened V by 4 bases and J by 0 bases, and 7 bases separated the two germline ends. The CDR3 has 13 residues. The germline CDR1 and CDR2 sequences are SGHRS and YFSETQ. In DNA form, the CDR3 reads TGCGCCAGCAGCGAGGGAACTAACTATGGCTACACCTTC. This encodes CASSEGTNYGYTF.

CDR3 nucleotides: TGCGACCTACAGGGGGCCTCTAGCACAGATACGCAGTATTTT. It specifies CDLQGASSTDTQYF. This chain links TRBV10-1 with TRBJ2-3, with 9 nucleotides matching TRBD1. The CDR3 sequence is 14 residues long. The germline CDR1 and CDR2 sequences are WNHNN and SYGVQD (reference sequence).

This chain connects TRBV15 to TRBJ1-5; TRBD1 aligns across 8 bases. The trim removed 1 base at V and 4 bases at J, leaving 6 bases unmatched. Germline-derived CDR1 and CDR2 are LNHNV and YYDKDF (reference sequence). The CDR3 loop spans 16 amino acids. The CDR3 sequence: CATSRVYRGVNQPQHF. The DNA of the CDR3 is TGTGCCACCAGCAGAGTATACAGGGGGGTAAATCAGCCCCAGCATTTT.

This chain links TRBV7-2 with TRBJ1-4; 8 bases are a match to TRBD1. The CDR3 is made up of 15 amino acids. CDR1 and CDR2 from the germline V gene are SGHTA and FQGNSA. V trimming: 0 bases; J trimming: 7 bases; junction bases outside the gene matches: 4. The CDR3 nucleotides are TGTGCCAGCAGCTTAGCCCAGGGGGCAGGTGAAAAACTGTTTTTT. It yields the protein CASSLAQGAGEKLFF.

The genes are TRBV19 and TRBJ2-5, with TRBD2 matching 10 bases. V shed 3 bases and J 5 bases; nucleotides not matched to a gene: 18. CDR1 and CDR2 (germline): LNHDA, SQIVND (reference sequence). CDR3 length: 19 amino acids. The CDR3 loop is CASSMMWSSGGPGPETQYF. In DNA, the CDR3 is TGTGCCAGTAGTATGATGTGGTCTAGCGGGGGCCCCGGGCCCGAGACCCAGTACTTC.

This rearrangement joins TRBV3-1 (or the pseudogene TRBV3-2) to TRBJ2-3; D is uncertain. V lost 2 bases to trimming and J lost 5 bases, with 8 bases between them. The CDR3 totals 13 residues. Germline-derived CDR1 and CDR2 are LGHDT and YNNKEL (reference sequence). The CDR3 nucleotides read TGTGCCAGCAGCCAAAACTCGGGAGATACGCAGTATTTT. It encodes CASSQNSGDTQYF.

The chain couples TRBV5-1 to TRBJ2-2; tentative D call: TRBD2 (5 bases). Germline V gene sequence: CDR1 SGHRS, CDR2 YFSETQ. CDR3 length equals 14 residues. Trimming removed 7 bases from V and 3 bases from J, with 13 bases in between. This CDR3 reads CASSSRTYTGELFF. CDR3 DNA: TGCGCCAGCTCCTCCAGGACTTACACCGGGGAGCTGTTTTTT.

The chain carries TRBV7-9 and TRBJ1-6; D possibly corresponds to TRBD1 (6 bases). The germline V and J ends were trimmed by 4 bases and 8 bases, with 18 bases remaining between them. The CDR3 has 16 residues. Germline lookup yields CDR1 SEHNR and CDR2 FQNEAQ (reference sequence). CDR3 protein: CASSSHSRGDYSPLHF. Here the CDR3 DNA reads TGTGCCAGCAGCTCACATAGCAGGGGAGATTATTCACCCCTCCACTTT.

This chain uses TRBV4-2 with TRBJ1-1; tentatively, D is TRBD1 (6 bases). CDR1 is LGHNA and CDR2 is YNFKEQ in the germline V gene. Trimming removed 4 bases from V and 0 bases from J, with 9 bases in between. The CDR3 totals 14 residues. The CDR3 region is CASSLTGMNTEAFF. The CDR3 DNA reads TGTGCCAGCAGCCTTACAGGGATGAACACTGAAGCTTTCTTT.

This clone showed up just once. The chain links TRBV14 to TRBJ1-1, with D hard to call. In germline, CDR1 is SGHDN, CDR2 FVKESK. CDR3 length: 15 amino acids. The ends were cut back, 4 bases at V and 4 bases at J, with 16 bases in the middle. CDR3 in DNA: TGTGCCAGCAGCCCTCACATGCTAGTGAGCACTGAAGCTTTCTTT. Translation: CASSPHMLVSTEAFF.

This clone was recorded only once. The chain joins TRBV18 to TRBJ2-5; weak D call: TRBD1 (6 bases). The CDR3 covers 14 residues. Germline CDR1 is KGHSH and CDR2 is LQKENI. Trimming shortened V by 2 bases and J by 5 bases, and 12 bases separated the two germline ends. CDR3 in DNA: TGTGCCAGCTCACCAGATTCAGGGGACGAGACCCAGTACTTC. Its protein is CASSPDSGDETQYF.

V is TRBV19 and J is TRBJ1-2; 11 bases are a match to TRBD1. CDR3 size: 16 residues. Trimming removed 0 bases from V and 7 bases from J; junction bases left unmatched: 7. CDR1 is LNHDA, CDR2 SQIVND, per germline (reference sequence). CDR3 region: CASSIDSGQGAVGYTF. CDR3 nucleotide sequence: TGTGCCAGTAGTATAGACTCCGGACAGGGGGCGGTTGGCTACACCTTC.

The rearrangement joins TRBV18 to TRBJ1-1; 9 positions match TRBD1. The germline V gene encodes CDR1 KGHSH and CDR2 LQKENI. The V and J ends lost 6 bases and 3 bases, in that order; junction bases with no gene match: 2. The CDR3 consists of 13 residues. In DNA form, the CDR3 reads TGTGCCAGCTCCTGGACAGGGGACACTGAAGCTTTCTTT. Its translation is CASSWTGDTEAFF.

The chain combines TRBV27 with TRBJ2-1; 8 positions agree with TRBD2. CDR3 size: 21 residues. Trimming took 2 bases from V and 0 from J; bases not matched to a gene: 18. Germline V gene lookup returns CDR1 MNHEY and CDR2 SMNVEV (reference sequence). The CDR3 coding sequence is TGTGCCAGCAGTTTACTCAGGGGCGGGGGGACACACAGGAGCTCCTACAATGAGCAGTTCTTC. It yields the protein CASSLLRGGGTHRSSYNEQFF.

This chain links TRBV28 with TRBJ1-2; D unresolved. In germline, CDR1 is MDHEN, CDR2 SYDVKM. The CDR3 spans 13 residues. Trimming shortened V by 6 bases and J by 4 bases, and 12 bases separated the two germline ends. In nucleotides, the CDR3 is TGTGCCAGCAGGAACGAGCTTTTCTATGGCTACACCTTC. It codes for CASRNELFYGYTF.